The 4 T cell receptor beta chains given below trace back to one sample, sequenced in a study of blood T cell repertoires in COVID-19. TCRdb keeps only in-frame clones here, not all; method: immunoSEQ multiplex PCR. The data hold 150,000 to 200,000 clones, with approximately 91% observed a single time. Sequences were obtained from PBMCs or T cells enriched from blood (not recorded which). The receptor set was obtained from a woman between 18 and 29 years old who had recovered from COVID-19.

V and J are TRBV6-1 and TRBJ1-6; D is unresolved. The ends were cut back, 2 bases at V and 6 bases at J, with 5 bases in the middle. This CDR3 has 13 residues. Germline-derived CDR1 and CDR2 are MNHNS and SASEGT. CDR3 bases: TGTGCCAGCAGTGAATCCGTTAATTCACCCCTCCACTTT. It encodes CASSESVNSPLHF.

DNA of the CDR3: TGTGCCAGCAGCCATGCCGGGGGGCCTGACAATGAGCAGTTCTTC. Translated, it gives CASSHAGGPDNEQFF. V is TRBV7-6 and J is TRBJ2-1; perhaps TRBD2 as D (7 bases). V gave up 5 bases and J gave up 5 bases, with 16 bases separating them. Germline assignment: CDR1 SGHVS and CDR2 FNYEAQ. This CDR3 is built from 15 residues.

The V and J genes are TRBV7-3 and TRBJ2-1; 14 positions match TRBD2. The CDR3 covers 17 residues. Germline V CDR1 and CDR2: SGHTA, FQGTGA. V lost 4 bases to trimming and J lost 9 bases; unmatched junction nucleotides: 11. In DNA form, the CDR3 reads TGTGCCAGCAGCTCCCTCGGGACTAGCGGGAGTGGCAGTGAGCAGTTCTTC. This codes for CASSSLGTSGSGSEQFF.

The chain has TRBV29-1 and TRBJ1-3, with D unclear. V lost 4 bases, J lost 3 bases, and 4 bases lay in between. Germline V gene lookup returns CDR1 SQVTM and CDR2 ANQGSEA. CDR3 length: 11 residues. The CDR3 reads CSVVYGNTIYF. The CDR3 coding sequence is TGCAGCGTTGTTTATGGAAACACCATATATTTT. The full variable domain, completed using reference TRBV29-1 and TRBJ1-3, is SAVISQKPSRDICQRGTSLTIQCQVDSQVTMMFWYRQQPGQSLTLIATANQGSEATYESGFVIDKFPISRPNLTFSTLTVSNMSPEDSSIYLCSVVYGNTIYFGEGSWLTVV.